A single sample is the source of the 17 T cell receptor beta chains below, sequenced in a study of blood T cell repertoires in COVID-19. Produced via immunoSEQ multiplex PCR; TCRdb's table is partial and in-frame only. This sample carries around 140,000 clones, about nine tenths of them seen once, and the ten largest clones take 4.3%. Input material: PBMCs or T cells enriched from blood (not recorded which). The receptors shown here come from a man aged 50 to 60 who had recovered from COVID-19.

Turning to this clone: The sample carries other DNA sequences with the same CDR3. The chain couples TRBV18 to TRBJ1-3, with D possibly being TRBD1 (5 bases). The germline gives CDR1 KGHSH, CDR2 LQKENI. The CDR3 loop spans 14 amino acids. Trimming stripped 3 bases from V and 1 base from J, with 7 bases between. The CDR3 sequence: CASSPAGSGNTIYF. The CDR3 DNA follows: TGTGCCAGCTCACCGGCAGGGTCTGGAAACACCATATATTTT. Using reference TRBV18 and TRBJ1-3 for the parts outside the CDR3, the full variable domain is NAGVMQNPRHLVRRRGQEARLRCSPMKGHSHVYWYRQLPEEGLKFMVYLQKENIIDESGMPKERFSAEFPKEGPSILRIQQVVRGDSAAYFCASSPAGSGNTIYFGEGSWLTVV.

The V gene is TRBV7-9, the J gene TRBJ2-1; 8 bases line up with TRBD2. Germline trimming cut 5 bases from V and 10 bases from J; bases unmatched to any gene: 13. This CDR3 has 15 amino acids. The germline CDR1 and CDR2 sequences are SEHNR and FQNEAQ (reference sequence). The CDR3, as DNA: TGTGCCAGCAGCCACGCGACGGGGGGGCCGGTGGAGCAGTTCTTC. It specifies CASSHATGGPVEQFF. Full variable domain (missing parts from reference TRBV7-9 and TRBJ2-1): DTGVSQNPRHKITKRGQNVTFRCDPISEHNRLYWYRQTLGQGPEFLTYFQNEAQLEKSRLLSDRFSAERPKGSFSTLEIQRTEQGDSAMYLCASSHATGGPVEQFFGPGTRLTVL.

In this sample, this clone turned up once. Other DNA sequences in this sample translate to the same CDR3. The V and J genes are TRBV18 and TRBJ2-3; D call uncertain. CDR1 and CDR2 (germline): KGHSH, LQKENI. The CDR3 length is 12 residues. The V end lost 6 bases, the J end lost 0 bases, and 4 bases lay between the germline ends. The CDR3 coding sequence is TGTGCCAGCTCCCCTAGCACAGATACGCAGTATTTT. This encodes CASSPSTDTQYF.

The V call is TRBV10-2, the J call TRBJ1-1; 9 bases match TRBD1. The CDR3 runs to 15 residues. Germline CDR1 is WSHSY and CDR2 is SAAADI. V was pared by 6 bases and J by 3 bases, with 8 bases of the junction left unmatched. The CDR3 DNA reads TGCGCCAGCAGCGATAGGGGACAGGGACACACTGAAGCTTTCTTT. Translating gives CASSDRGQGHTEAFF.

The J gene is TRBJ1-3, the V gene TRBV30; TRBD1 is a possible D gene (5 bases). The CDR3 totals 13 residues. Trimming cost V 5 bases and J 0 bases, with 8 bases left between them. Germline assignment: CDR1 GTSNPN and CDR2 SVGIG (reference sequence). This CDR3 is CAWSQASGNTIYF. DNA of the CDR3: TGTGCCTGGTCACAGGCCTCTGGAAACACCATATATTTT.

This rearrangement joins TRBV7-2 to TRBJ2-3; 13 nucleotides match TRBD2. Trimming cost V 0 bases and J 5 bases; bases outside gene matches: 8. Germline CDR1 and CDR2: SGHTA and FQGNSA. CDR3 length equals 18 residues. As DNA, the CDR3 is TGTGCCAGCAGCTTAGCCCCCTGGACTAGCGGGAGTGGAGATACGCAGTATTTT. Protein: CASSLAPWTSGSGDTQYF.

V is TRBV3-1 (or the pseudogene TRBV3-2) and J is TRBJ1-6; TRBD1 aligns across 7 bases. V shed 6 bases and J 6 bases; nucleotides not matched to a gene: 2. There are 13 residues in the CDR3. Germline V gene lookup returns CDR1 LGHDT and CDR2 YNNKEL (reference sequence). CDR3 loop: CASRGQINSPLHF. CDR3 nucleotides: TGTGCCAGCAGGGGACAGATTAATTCACCCCTCCACTTT.

The table lists this clone with a few counts. The chain combines TRBV5-3 with TRBJ2-7; TRBD1 matches at 9 bases. TRBV5-3 is classed as an ORF, of uncertain function. The CDR3 length is 15 residues. V was pared by 4 bases and J by 5 bases, with 10 bases of the junction left unmatched. The CDR3 DNA follows: TGTGCCAGAAGCCCGGGACAGGGACAACTCAACGAGCAGTACGTC. This codes for CARSPGQGQLNEQYV.

Written as DNA, the CDR3 is TGTGCCAGCAGTTACTCCTCCCCGGGGTCCTCCTATGGCTACACCTTC. Its protein product is CASSYSSPGSSYGYTF. V gene TRBV6-6 combines with J gene TRBJ1-2, with D unresolved. This CDR3 is built from 16 residues. The germline V and J ends were trimmed by 0 bases and 4 bases, with 15 bases remaining between them. Germline V lookup: CDR1 MNHNY, CDR2 SVGAGI (reference sequence).

V gene TRBV24-1 combines with J gene TRBJ2-5, with D tentatively TRBD1 (6 bases). The CDR3 extends over 14 amino acids. Germline CDR1 is KGHDR and CDR2 is SFDVKD. Trimming took off 5 bases at V and 5 bases at J, with 14 bases between the two ends. CDR3 in DNA: TGTGCCACCAGTGCCTTAGGCAGGGGTGAGACCCAGTACTTC. Protein sequence: CATSALGRGETQYF.

V usage is TRBV10-3 and J usage is TRBJ1-1; tentative D call: TRBD1 (6 bases). CDR1 is ENHRY and CDR2 is SYGVKD in the germline V gene. V was shortened by 2 bases and J by 4 bases, with 14 bases between the two germline ends. The CDR3 has 15 amino acids. The CDR3 protein is CAISEPEQGGTEAFF. CDR3 bases: TGTGCCATCAGTGAGCCGGAACAGGGTGGCACTGAAGCTTTCTTT.

The rearrangement joins TRBV4-2 to TRBJ2-3; 9 nucleotides agree with TRBD2. V was clipped by 1 base and J by 3 bases; unmatched bases: 5. Germline values: CDR1 LGHNA, CDR2 YNFKEQ. The length of the CDR3 is 16 residues. CDR3 bases: TGTGCCAGCAGCCAAGGGACTAGCGATCCAACAGATACGCAGTATTTT. It is translated as CASSQGTSDPTDTQYF.

The chain employs TRBV12-3 or TRBV12-4 and TRBJ2-7, with 8 bases that match TRBD1. The CDR3 is made up of 12 amino acids. After removal of 7 bases from V and 6 bases from J, the junction contained 5 bases not matched to a gene. The chain's CDR3 is CASTADRGEQYF. The CDR3 DNA follows: TGTGCCAGCACTGCCGACAGGGGCGAGCAGTACTTC.

This sequence joins TRBV4-2 and TRBJ2-3; D unresolved. The CDR3 loop spans 14 amino acids. The germline CDR1 and CDR2 sequences are LGHNA and YNFKEQ. V was clipped by 4 bases and J by 0 bases, with 8 bases between them. CDR3 bases: TGTGCCAGCAGCCTATTTACTAGCACAGATACGCAGTATTTT. Its protein product is CASSLFTSTDTQYF.

The chain has TRBV19 and TRBJ2-2; no definite D call. The CDR3 spans 16 residues. Germline lookup yields CDR1 LNHDA and CDR2 SQIVND (reference sequence). V lost 4 bases, J lost 0 bases, and 12 bases lay in between. The CDR3 region has the DNA TGTGCCAGTAGTACGCAAGATACTACGAACACCGGGGAGCTGTTTTTT. Translation: CASSTQDTTNTGELFF.

This chain connects TRBV30 to TRBJ1-5; D unresolved. The CDR3 totals 8 residues. V lost 5 bases to trimming and J lost 9 bases, with 2 bases between them. Germline assignment: CDR1 GTSNPN and CDR2 SVGIG (reference sequence). This CDR3 reads CAWLPQHF. CDR3 coding DNA: TGTGCCTGGCTGCCCCAGCATTTT.

The chain links TRBV18 to TRBJ2-7, with D tentatively TRBD2 (5 bases). Trimming cost V 8 bases and J 3 bases, with 20 bases left between them. The CDR3 is 15 amino acids. Germline loops: CDR1 KGHSH, CDR2 LQKENI. The CDR3 DNA is TGTGCCAGCACCCCTACACCGGGATCTTACTACGAGCAGTACTTC. Translating it yields CASTPTPGSYYEQYF.